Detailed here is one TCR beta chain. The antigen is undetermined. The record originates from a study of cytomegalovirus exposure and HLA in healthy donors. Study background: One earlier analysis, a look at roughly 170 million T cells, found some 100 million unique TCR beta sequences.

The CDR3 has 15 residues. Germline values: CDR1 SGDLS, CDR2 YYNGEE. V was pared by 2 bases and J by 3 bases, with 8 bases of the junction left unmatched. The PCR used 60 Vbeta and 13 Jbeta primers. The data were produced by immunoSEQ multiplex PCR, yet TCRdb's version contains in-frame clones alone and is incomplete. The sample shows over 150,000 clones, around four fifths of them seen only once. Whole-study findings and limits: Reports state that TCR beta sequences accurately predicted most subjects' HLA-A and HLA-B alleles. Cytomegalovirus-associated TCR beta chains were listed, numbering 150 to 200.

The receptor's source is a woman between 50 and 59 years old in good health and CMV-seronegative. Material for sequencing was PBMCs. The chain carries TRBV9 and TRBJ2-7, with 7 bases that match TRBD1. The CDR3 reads CASSVRDRTYYEQYF. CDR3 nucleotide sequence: TGTGCCAGCAGCGTTAGGGACAGAACTTACTACGAGCAGTACTTC.